The clone carrying this T cell receptor (beta chain) came up once. Its antigen is as yet unknown. These data are taken from a study of T cell responses to AZD1222 COVID-19 vaccine. Looking at the study overall: Second doses were pooled across both intervals (about 4 or about 12 weeks). Study-wide points: No repertoire was sampled before or during the peak T cell response, only after it. Baseline antibody screening turned up just a handful of seropositive AZD1222 recipients. Donors in the cohort were predominantly white British and more often female, and clonal diversity was possibly underestimated.

Method: immunoSEQ multiplex PCR; TCRdb's copy keeps in-frame clones and lacks some. The repertoire holds approximately 140,000 clones, roughly 91% seen once, with under 2% in the top ten. Germline CDR1 SGHNT, CDR2 YYREEE (reference sequence). The ends lost 5 bases at V and 3 bases at J; junction bases unmatched: 11. This CDR3 contains 17 residues. The clonotype comes from an adult in good health. The material was peripheral blood, obtained on day 0 of AZD1222 vaccination. The chain combines TRBV5-4 with TRBJ2-6; 7 bases fit TRBD1. CDR3 amino acids: CASSIGQGVGGANVLTF. The CDR3, as DNA: TGTGCCAGCAGTATTGGGCAGGGGGTTGGTGGGGCCAACGTCCTGACTTTC.